This T cell receptor (beta chain) was identified in a study of blood T cell repertoires in COVID-19. The CDR3 runs to 13 residues. Trimming took 2 bases from V and 8 from J; bases not matched to a gene: 2. Sequenced by immunoSEQ multiplex PCR; TCRdb stores in-frame clones only, minus some. The data hold 150,000 to 200,000 clones, with about 85% observed a single time. V and J are TRBV12-3 or TRBV12-4 and TRBJ1-5, with TRBD1 identical over 8 bases. The TCR comes from a man aged 55 to 69 with active or convalescent COVID-19. What was sequenced was peripheral blood. The CDR3 protein is CASSLTGGKPQHF. Here the CDR3 DNA reads TGTGCCAGCAGTTTAACAGGGGGAAAGCCCCAGCATTTT.